Shown below are 16 T cell receptor beta chains from a single sample sequenced in a study of cytomegalovirus exposure and HLA in healthy donors (dated by TCRdb to 2015 to 2018). The library was produced with the immunoSEQ multiplex PCR assay. For the multiplex PCR, a mixture combining 60 forward primers for TCR Vbeta segments and 13 reverse primers for TCR Jbeta segments was used. In TCRdb, the immuneACCESS table is reduced to in-frame sequences with V and J assigned. These tables do not hold every clone; where another copy was compared, an unresolved V gene accounts for under half, and the others remain unexplained. Here the sample has over 150,000 clones; about 90% occur a single time. Over 0.2% of the sample goes to the ten largest clones. Sequencing input: PBMCs. The source is a girl younger than two in good health and CMV-seronegative.

The chain links TRBV2 to TRBJ1-2; perhaps TRBD1 as D (6 bases). The CDR3 runs to 13 residues. Germline V gives CDR1 SNHLY, CDR2 FYNNEI. Trimming removed 3 bases at V and 4 bases at J, with 9 bases between. The CDR3 DNA follows: TGTGCCAGCAGTGATGGGGGCACCTATGGCTACACCTTC. This encodes CASSDGGTYGYTF.

The J gene is TRBJ1-2, the V gene TRBV13; 12 bases line up with TRBD1. CDR3 length equals 17 residues. J was trimmed by 6 bases and V by 4 bases; bases with no gene match: 12. From germline, CDR1 is PRHDT and CDR2 FYEKMQ (reference sequence). In nucleotides, the CDR3 is TGTGCCAGCAGCTCTACCGGGACAGGGGGCCGAAGCGATGGCTACACCTTC. Its translation: CASSSTGTGGRSDGYTF.

The V call is TRBV21-1, the J call TRBJ2-7; TRBD1 was called by the table and not checked on the DNA. TRBV21-1 is labeled a pseudogene. The CDR3 is 15 amino acids. This CDR3 reads CASSKKGQTTYEQYF. The DNA for the CDR3 is TGTGCCAGCAGCAAAAAGGGACAGACTACCTACGAGCAGTACTTC.

The genes are TRBV4-1 and TRBJ1-2, with a weak D call TRBD1 (6 bases). CDR3 length equals 17 residues. The V end was cut by 1 base, the J end by 2 bases, with 17 bases between. Germline-derived CDR1 and CDR2 are MGHRA and YSYEKL. CDR3 DNA sequence: TGCGCCAGCAGCCAAGCCGGGACAATGAACGACAACTATGGCTACACCTTC. Protein product: CASSQAGTMNDNYGYTF.

V and J are TRBV4-1 and TRBJ1-5; D is unclear. Per germline, CDR1 MGHRA and CDR2 YSYEKL. CDR3 size: 13 residues. Trimming cost V 6 bases and J 11 bases, with 17 bases left between them. This chain's CDR3 is CASSQSGERAQHF. The CDR3 nucleotides read TGCGCCAGCAGTCAAAGCGGGGAAAGGGCCCAGCATTTT.

This sequence joins TRBV6-5 and TRBJ2-7; TRBD1 agrees at 7 bases. CDR1 is MNHEY, CDR2 SVGAGI, per germline. J lost 3 bases, V lost 6 bases, and 11 bases had no gene match. The CDR3 sequence is 15 residues long. CDR3 nucleotide sequence: TGTGCCAGCAGAGGGGGCGGGCTAGCTTTCTACGAGCAGTACTTC. Translated, it gives CASRGGGLAFYEQYF.

The rearrangement joins TRBV5-4 to TRBJ2-7; D ambiguous. This CDR3 has 15 residues. The V and J ends lost 1 base and 2 bases respectively, with 13 bases between them. CDR1 is SGHNT, CDR2 YYREEE, per germline (reference sequence). CDR3 amino acids: CASSLLHSPPYEQYF. Here the CDR3 DNA reads TGTGCCAGCAGCTTGTTACATTCACCACCCTACGAGCAGTACTTC.

The chain recombines TRBV7-3 with TRBJ2-3; possible D gene TRBD2, 6 bases. The CDR3 extends over 15 amino acids. V was pared by 4 bases and J by 2 bases, with 13 bases between. The V gene's germline CDR1 is SGHTA and CDR2 FQGTGA. The CDR3 region is CASSSSGRDTDTQYF. The CDR3 DNA reads TGTGCCAGCAGCTCGTCAGGGCGGGACACAGATACGCAGTATTTT. Combining the CDR3 with reference TRBV7-3 and TRBJ2-3 gives the whole variable domain GAGVSQTPSNKVTEKGKYVELRCDPISGHTALYWYRQSLGQGPEFLIYFQGTGAADDSGLPNDRFFAVRPEGSVSTLKIQRTERGDSAVYLCASSSSGRDTDTQYFGPGTRLTVL.

The chain has TRBV9 and TRBJ2-5; D is perhaps TRBD2 (6 bases). The end of the DNA fits TRBJ2-7 better, so the J call may be wrong. This CDR3 has 14 amino acids. Germline CDR1 SGDLS, CDR2 YYNGEE. The CDR3 nucleotides are TGTGCCAGCAGCGTAGCGGGAGCGTCCTACGAGCAGTACTTC. Translating it yields CASSVAGASYEQYF.

The J gene is TRBJ2-1, the V gene TRBV6-1; D perhaps matches TRBD2 (5 bases). Germline V lookup: CDR1 MNHNS, CDR2 SASEGT. V was trimmed by 1 base and J by 3 bases, leaving 10 bases between them. There are 15 residues in the CDR3. CDR3 in DNA: TGTGCCAGCAGTGAAGGGACTCGGCGCTACAATGAGCAGTTCTTC. Its translation is CASSEGTRRYNEQFF.

This clone occurred a few times. One junction end does not reproduce the germline sequence, and a read error may be involved. The chain employs TRBV7-3 and TRBJ2-1; TRBD2 matches at 8 bases. The CDR3 totals 17 residues. Germline V gene sequence: CDR1 SGHTA, CDR2 FQGTGA. CDR3 sequence reads: CASSLNPSGGPNNQQFF. The CDR3 coding sequence is TGTGCCAGCAGCTTAAATCCATCGGGGGGGCCCAACAATCAGCAGTTCTTC. Full variable domain (remainder filled in from reference TRBV7-3 and TRBJ2-1): GAGVSQTPSNKVTEKGKYVELRCDPISGHTALYWYRQSLGQGPEFLIYFQGTGAADDSGLPNDRFFAVRPEGSVSTLKIQRTERGDSAVYLCASSLNPSGGPNNQQFFGPGTRLTVL.

The V gene is TRBV5-1, the J gene TRBJ1-2; TRBD1 matches at 7 bases. The germline V gene has CDR1 SGHRS and CDR2 YFSETQ. The CDR3 totals 13 residues. V lost 0 bases and J lost 8; bases outside the gene matches: 4. The CDR3 coding sequence is TGCGCCAGCAGCTTGGGACAGGGAGGAGGCTACACCTTC. This encodes CASSLGQGGGYTF.

The chain recombines TRBV7-9 with TRBJ2-5; D unresolved. The CDR3 is 12 amino acids. The germline V and J ends were trimmed by 2 bases and 3 bases, with 4 bases remaining between them. CDR1 SEHNR and CDR2 FQNEAQ come from the germline V gene (reference sequence). As DNA, the CDR3 is TGTGCCAGCAGCTTACAAAAAGAGACCCAGTACTTC. This gives the protein CASSLQKETQYF.

CDR3 bases: TGTGCCAGCAGTGGAAGGGGGCACTGCAAAAACATTCAGTACTTC. As protein: CASSGRGHCKNIQYF. The J gene is TRBJ2-4, the V gene TRBV7-7; 7 nucleotides agree with TRBD1. The CDR3 covers 15 residues. V trimming: 6 bases; J trimming: 3 bases; junction bases outside the gene matches: 8. CDR1 and CDR2 from the germline V gene are SSHAT and FNYEAQ (reference sequence).

Concerning this clone: The same CDR3 is also encoded by other DNA sequences in this sample. V is TRBV7-9 and J is TRBJ2-3; 8 bases are shared with TRBD1. Germline V gives CDR1 SEHNR, CDR2 FQNEAQ (reference sequence). The CDR3 is 16 amino acids. Unmatched junction bases numbered 8, after V lost 5 bases and J lost 1 base. In DNA, the CDR3 is TGTGCCAGCAGCCTAAACAGGGGGACAGGCACAGATACGCAGTATTTT. It is translated as CASSLNRGTGTDTQYF.

The sample holds one count of this clone. V usage is TRBV27 and J usage is TRBJ1-2; 7 bases line up with TRBD1. Per the germline V gene, CDR1 is MNHEY and CDR2 is SMNVEV (reference sequence). The CDR3 covers 13 residues. V lost 5 bases and J lost 8; bases outside the gene matches: 8. The CDR3 nucleotides read TGTGCCAGCAGTATCCGCAGGGGGGAAGGCTACACCTTC. It is translated as CASSIRRGEGYTF.